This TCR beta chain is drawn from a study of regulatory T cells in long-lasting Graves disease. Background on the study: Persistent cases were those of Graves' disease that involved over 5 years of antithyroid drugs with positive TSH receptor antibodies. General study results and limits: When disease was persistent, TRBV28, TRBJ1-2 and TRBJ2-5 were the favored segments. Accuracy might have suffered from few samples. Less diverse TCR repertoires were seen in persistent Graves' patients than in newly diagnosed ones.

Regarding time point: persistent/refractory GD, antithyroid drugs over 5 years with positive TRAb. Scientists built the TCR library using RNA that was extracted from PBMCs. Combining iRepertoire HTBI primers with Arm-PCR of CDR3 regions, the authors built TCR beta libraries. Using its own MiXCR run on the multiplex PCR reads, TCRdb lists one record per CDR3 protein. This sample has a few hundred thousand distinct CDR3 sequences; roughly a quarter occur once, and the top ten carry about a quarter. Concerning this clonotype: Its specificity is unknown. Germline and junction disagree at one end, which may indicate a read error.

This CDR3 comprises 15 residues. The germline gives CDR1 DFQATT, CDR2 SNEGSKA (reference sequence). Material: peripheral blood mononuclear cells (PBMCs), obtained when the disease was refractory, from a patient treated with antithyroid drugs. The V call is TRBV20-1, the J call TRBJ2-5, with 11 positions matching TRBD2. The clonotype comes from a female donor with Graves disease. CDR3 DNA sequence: TGCAGTGCTGGAGGGGGACTAGCGGTTCAAGGGACCCAGTACTTC. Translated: CSAGGGLAVQGTQYF.